One and the same sample provided the 17 T cell receptor beta chains below, sequenced in a study of blood T cell repertoires in COVID-19. Measured with immunoSEQ multiplex PCR; TCRdb has only the in-frame clones, and not every one. The sample has 75,000 or so clones, roughly 84% seen once. The specimen was peripheral blood. These receptors originate from a man between 45 and 60 years old with acute or convalescent COVID-19.

This clone was recorded once. This rearrangement joins TRBV6-5 to TRBJ1-5, with 9 positions matching TRBD1. Germline-derived CDR1 and CDR2 are MNHEY and SVGAGI. There are 14 residues in the CDR3. V shed 6 bases, J shed 6 bases, and the junction held 6 bases outside the gene matches. In DNA form, the CDR3 reads TGTGCCAGCAGACGGACAGGGGTTAGTCAGCCCCAGCATTTT. This gives the protein CASRRTGVSQPQHF.

This clone has only a few counts. The chain couples TRBV11-2 to TRBJ2-7, with D unresolved. CDR3 length: 15 residues. V was cut by 0 bases and J by 4 bases, with 13 bases left in between. CDR1 and CDR2 from the germline V gene are SGHAT and FQNNGV. CDR3 DNA sequence: TGTGCCAGCAGCTTAGATCGTGGAGCCGTATACGAGCAGTACTTC. Amino acid sequence: CASSLDRGAVYEQYF.

CDR3 sequence (DNA): TGTGCCAGCAGCTTTCGGACTTATACCGGGGAGCTGTTTTTT. Translated: CASSFRTYTGELFF. The rearrangement links TRBV5-6 to TRBJ2-2, with D maybe TRBD2 (5 bases). This CDR3 region has 14 residues. Germline V gene lookup returns CDR1 SGHDT and CDR2 YYEEEE. V lost 2 bases and J lost 5, with 10 bases in between.

In its sample, this clone was seen a few times. This rearrangement joins TRBV7-8 to TRBJ2-2, with D maybe TRBD1 (5 bases). Trimming cost V 8 bases and J 0 bases, with 13 bases left between them. CDR1 and CDR2 from the germline V gene are SGHVS and FQNEAQ. This CDR3 spans 15 amino acids. The chain's CDR3 is CASWGSRANTGELFF. The CDR3 region has the DNA TGTGCCAGCTGGGGCTCCAGAGCGAACACCGGGGAGCTGTTTTTT.

The chain uses TRBV27 and TRBJ1-2, with 8 bases fitting TRBD1. CDR3 length equals 12 residues. CDR1 and CDR2 (germline): MNHEY, SMNVEV (reference sequence). The trim removed 4 bases at V and 6 bases at J, leaving 1 base unmatched. The chain's CDR3 is CASSSGGNGYTF. The CDR3 nucleotides are TGTGCCAGCAGTTCAGGGGGCAATGGCTACACCTTC.

The chain recombines TRBV19 with TRBJ1-6; TRBD1 aligns across 7 bases. V was pared by 5 bases and J by 6 bases, with 4 bases of the junction left unmatched. Germline assignment: CDR1 LNHDA and CDR2 SQIVND (reference sequence). CDR3 length: 14 amino acids. CDR3 sequence reads: CASSPGQVNSPLHF. The CDR3 DNA sequence: TGTGCCAGTAGTCCCGGACAGGTTAATTCACCCCTCCACTTT.

The chain employs TRBV19 and TRBJ1-5; 8 bases match TRBD1. Germline lookup yields CDR1 LNHDA and CDR2 SQIVND (reference sequence). V lost 1 base, J lost 6 bases, and 8 bases stayed unmatched. This CDR3 region has 16 residues. CDR3: CASSIGTTGVGQPQHF. As DNA, the CDR3 is TGTGCCAGTAGTATAGGGACGACAGGGGTGGGTCAGCCCCAGCATTTT.

The chain carries TRBV7-6 and TRBJ2-7; 10 positions agree with TRBD2. V shed 1 base, J shed 0 bases, and the junction held 9 bases outside the gene matches. Germline values: CDR1 SGHVS, CDR2 FNYEAQ. The CDR3 has 18 residues. The CDR3 nucleotides read TGTGCCAGCAGCTTAGGCCTAGCGGGAGCTCCAAGCTCCTACGAGCAGTACTTC. It yields the protein CASSLGLAGAPSSYEQYF.

The V call is TRBV4-3, the J call TRBJ2-7; weak D call: TRBD1 (6 bases). Per germline, CDR1 LGHNA and CDR2 YSLEER. Trimming removed 2 bases from V and 2 bases from J, with 10 bases in between. The CDR3 consists of 14 residues. The chain's CDR3 is CASSQRQAAYEQYF. CDR3 DNA: TGCGCCAGCAGCCAAAGACAGGCAGCCTACGAGCAGTACTTC.

The chain carries TRBV30 and TRBJ2-2, with TRBD2 matching 8 bases. The CDR3 has 16 residues. The ends lost 3 bases at V and 4 bases at J; junction bases unmatched: 10. The V gene's germline CDR1 is GTSNPN and CDR2 SVGIG (reference sequence). CDR3 sequence (DNA): TGTGCCTGGAGCCCCTCCCTGACTAGCGTCACCGGGGAGCTGTTTTTT. It is translated as CAWSPSLTSVTGELFF.

This chain connects TRBV27 to TRBJ1-5; the match to TRBD1 covers 7 bases. The CDR3 loop spans 15 amino acids. V dropped 1 base and J dropped 5; count of bases not matched to a gene: 5. Germline V lookup: CDR1 MNHEY, CDR2 SMNVEV (reference sequence). The chain's CDR3 is CASSLFGRGDQPQHF. As DNA, the CDR3 is TGTGCCAGCAGTTTATTCGGCAGGGGGGATCAGCCCCAGCATTTT.

V usage is TRBV7-2 and J usage is TRBJ2-7; 11 nucleotides match TRBD2. J lost 3 bases, V lost 5 bases, and 9 bases had no gene match. Germline values: CDR1 SGHTA, CDR2 FQGNSA. CDR3 size: 16 residues. CDR3 loop: CASSAYIAGGDYEQYF. The CDR3 nucleotides read TGTGCCAGCAGCGCGTATATAGCGGGAGGGGACTACGAGCAGTACTTC.

This clone was detected only once. The chain links TRBV7-3 to TRBJ2-5; D possibly corresponds to TRBD1 (5 bases). The V end lost 5 bases, the J end lost 5 bases, and 12 bases lay between the germline ends. Germline V gives CDR1 SGHTA, CDR2 FQGTGA. This CDR3 is 13 amino acids long. CDR3 protein: CASSPLGVETQYF. CDR3 nucleotides: TGTGCCAGCAGCCCCCTAGGGGTTGAGACCCAGTACTTC.

The chain couples TRBV24-1 to TRBJ1-1; D is perhaps TRBD1 (5 bases). CDR1 is KGHDR and CDR2 is SFDVKD in the germline V gene. V was clipped by 3 bases and J by 1 base, with 11 bases between them. The CDR3 has 15 residues. The CDR3 protein is CATSDPREGNTEAFF. DNA of the CDR3: TGTGCCACCAGTGATCCCAGGGAAGGGAACACTGAAGCTTTCTTT.

This chain uses TRBV7-6 with TRBJ2-7; TRBD1 matches at 9 bases. Germline V gene data show CDR1 as SGHVS and CDR2 as FNYEAQ. The CDR3 totals 17 residues. With 1 base clipped from V and 1 base from J, the junction kept 8 bases outside the gene matches. This chain's CDR3 is CASSLGGGQGPSYEQYF. In DNA form, the CDR3 reads TGTGCCAGCAGCTTAGGGGGAGGACAGGGGCCTTCCTACGAGCAGTACTTC.

The V and J genes are TRBV4-2 and TRBJ2-5; 7 nucleotides line up with TRBD2. The V gene's germline CDR1 is LGHNA and CDR2 YNFKEQ. This CDR3 has 15 residues. With V trimmed by 1 base and J by 2 bases, 4 bases remained unmatched. As DNA, the CDR3 is TGTGCCAGCAGCCAAGGGGGGGGACCGCAAGAGACCCAGTACTTC. Its protein product is CASSQGGGPQETQYF.

The chain joins TRBV6-6 to TRBJ2-2; 7 nucleotides match TRBD1. Germline V gene sequence: CDR1 MNHNY, CDR2 SVGAGI (reference sequence). Trimming removed 4 bases from V and 4 bases from J; junction bases left unmatched: 9. CDR3 length equals 16 residues. Written as DNA, the CDR3 is TGTGCCAGCAGTTCTCAGGACAGGTCGAGCACCGGGGAGCTGTTTTTT. Its translation: CASSSQDRSSTGELFF.